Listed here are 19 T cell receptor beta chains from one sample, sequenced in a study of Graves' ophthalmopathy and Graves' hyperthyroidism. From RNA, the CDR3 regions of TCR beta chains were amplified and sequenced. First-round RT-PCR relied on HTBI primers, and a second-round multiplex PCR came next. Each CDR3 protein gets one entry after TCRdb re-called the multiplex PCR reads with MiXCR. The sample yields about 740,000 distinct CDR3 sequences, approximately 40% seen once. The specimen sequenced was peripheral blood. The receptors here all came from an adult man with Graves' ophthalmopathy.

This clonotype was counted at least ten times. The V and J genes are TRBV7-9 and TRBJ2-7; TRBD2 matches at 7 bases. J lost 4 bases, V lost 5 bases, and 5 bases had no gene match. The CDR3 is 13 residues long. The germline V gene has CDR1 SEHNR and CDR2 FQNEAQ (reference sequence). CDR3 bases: TGTGCCAGCAGCCGGGAGGCGGGGTACGAGCAGTACTTC. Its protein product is CASSREAGYEQYF.

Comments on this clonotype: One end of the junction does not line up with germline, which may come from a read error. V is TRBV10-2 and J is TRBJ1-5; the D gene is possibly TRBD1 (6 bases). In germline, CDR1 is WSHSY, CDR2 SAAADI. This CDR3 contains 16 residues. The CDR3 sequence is CASSRSTGDRNQPQHF. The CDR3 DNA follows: TGTGCCAGCAGTCGCTCGACAGGCGACCGCAATCAGCCCCAGCATTTT.

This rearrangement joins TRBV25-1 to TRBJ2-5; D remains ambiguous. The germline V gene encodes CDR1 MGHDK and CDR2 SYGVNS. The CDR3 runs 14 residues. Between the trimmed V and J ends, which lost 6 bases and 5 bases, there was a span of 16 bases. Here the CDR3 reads CASSSRAVEETQYF. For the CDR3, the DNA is TGTGCCAGCAGCTCCCGAGCTGTGGAGGAGACCCAGTACTTC.

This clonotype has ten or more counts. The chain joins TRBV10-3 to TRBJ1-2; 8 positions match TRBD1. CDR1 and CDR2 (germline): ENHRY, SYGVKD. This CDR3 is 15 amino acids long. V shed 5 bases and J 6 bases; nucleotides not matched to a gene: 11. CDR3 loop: CAISTPGGAIHGYTF. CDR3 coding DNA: TGTGCCATCAGTACCCCAGGGGGCGCGATCCATGGCTACACCTTC.

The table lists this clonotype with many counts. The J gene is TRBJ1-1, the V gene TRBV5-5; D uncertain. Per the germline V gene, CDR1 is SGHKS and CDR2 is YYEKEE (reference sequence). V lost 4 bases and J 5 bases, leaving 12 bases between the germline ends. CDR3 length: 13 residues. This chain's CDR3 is CASSETLGTEAFF. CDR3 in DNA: TGTGCCAGCAGCGAAACACTGGGAACTGAAGCTTTCTTT. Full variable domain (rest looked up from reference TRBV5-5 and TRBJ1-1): DAGVTQSPTHLIKTRGQQVTLRCSPISGHKSVSWYQQVLGQGPQFIFQYYEKEERGRGNFPDRFSARQFPNYSSELNVNALLLGDSALYLCASSETLGTEAFFGQGTRLTVV.

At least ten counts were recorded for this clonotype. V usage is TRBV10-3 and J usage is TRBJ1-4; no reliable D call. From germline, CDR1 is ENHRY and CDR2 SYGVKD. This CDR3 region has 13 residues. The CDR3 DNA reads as TGTGCGACCCGGTGGACGGATAATGAAAAACTGTTTTTT. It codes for CATRWTDNEKLFF.

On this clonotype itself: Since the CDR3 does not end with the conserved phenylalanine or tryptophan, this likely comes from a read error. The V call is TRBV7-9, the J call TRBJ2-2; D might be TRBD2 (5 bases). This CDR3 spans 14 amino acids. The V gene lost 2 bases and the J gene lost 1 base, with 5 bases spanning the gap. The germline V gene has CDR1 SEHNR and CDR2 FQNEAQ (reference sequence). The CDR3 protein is CASSLSGNTGELFL. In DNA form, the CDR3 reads TGTGCCAGCAGCTTAAGCGGGAACACCGGGGAGCTGTTTTTG.

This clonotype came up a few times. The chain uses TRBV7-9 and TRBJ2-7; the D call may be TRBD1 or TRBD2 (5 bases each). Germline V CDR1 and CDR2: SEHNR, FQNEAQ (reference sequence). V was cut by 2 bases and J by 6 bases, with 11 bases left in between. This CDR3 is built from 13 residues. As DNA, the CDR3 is TGTGCCAGCAGCTTACACCTGAGGGGCGAGCAGTACTTC. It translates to CASSLHLRGEQYF.

DNA for the CDR3: TGTGCCAGCAAGGCAGGGGCGGATACGCAGTATTTT. As protein: CASKAGADTQYF. V gene TRBV25-1 combines with J gene TRBJ2-3; the D gene is possibly TRBD1 (6 bases). Germline V gene sequence: CDR1 MGHDK, CDR2 SYGVNS. This CDR3 has 12 amino acids. Trimming pared 7 bases from V and 6 bases from J, leaving 11 bases between.

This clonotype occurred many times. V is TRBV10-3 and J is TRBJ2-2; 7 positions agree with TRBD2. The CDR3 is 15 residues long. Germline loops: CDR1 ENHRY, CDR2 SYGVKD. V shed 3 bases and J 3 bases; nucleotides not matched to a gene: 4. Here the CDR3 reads CAISDPAGYTGELFF. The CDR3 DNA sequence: TGTGCCATCAGTGATCCAGCGGGATACACCGGGGAGCTGTTTTTT.

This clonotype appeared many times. CDR3 amino acids: CATSDGRAPLNYGYTF. CDR3 DNA sequence: TGTGCCACCAGTGATGGCAGGGCACCTCTCAACTATGGCTACACCTTC. The chain carries TRBV24-1 and TRBJ1-2; TRBD1 might be the D (5 bases). The V and J ends lost 3 bases and 2 bases respectively, with 15 bases between them. CDR3 length: 16 amino acids. CDR1 and CDR2 from the germline V gene are KGHDR and SFDVKD.

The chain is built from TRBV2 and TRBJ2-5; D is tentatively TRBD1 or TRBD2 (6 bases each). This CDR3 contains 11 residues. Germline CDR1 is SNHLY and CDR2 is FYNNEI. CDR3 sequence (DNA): TGTGCGACTCGGGGGCGGGAGACCCAGTACTTC. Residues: CATRGRETQYF.

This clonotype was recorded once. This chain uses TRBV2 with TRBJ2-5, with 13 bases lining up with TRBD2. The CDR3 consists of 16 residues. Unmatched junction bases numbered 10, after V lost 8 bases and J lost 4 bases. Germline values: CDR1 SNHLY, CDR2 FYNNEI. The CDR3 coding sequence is TGTGCCAGCCGACTGGGACTAGCGGGATTCCCAGAGACCCAGTACTTC. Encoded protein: CASRLGLAGFPETQYF.

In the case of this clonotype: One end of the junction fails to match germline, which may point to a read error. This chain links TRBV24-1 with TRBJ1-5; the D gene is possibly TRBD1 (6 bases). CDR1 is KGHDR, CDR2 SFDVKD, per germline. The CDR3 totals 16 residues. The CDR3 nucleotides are TGTGCCAGCAGCCGGACAGCCCGGATACTCAATCAGCCCAAGCATTTT. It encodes CASSRTARILNQPKHF.

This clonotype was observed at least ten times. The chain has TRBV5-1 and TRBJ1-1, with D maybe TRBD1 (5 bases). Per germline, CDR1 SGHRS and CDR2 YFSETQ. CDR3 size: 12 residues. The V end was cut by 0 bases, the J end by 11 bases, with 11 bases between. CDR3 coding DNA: TGCGCCAGCAGCTTGGAGGGGTCGATGGCTTTCTTT. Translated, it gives CASSLEGSMAFF. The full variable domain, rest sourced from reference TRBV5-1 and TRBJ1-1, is KAGVTQTPRYLIKTRGQQVTLSCSPISGHRSVSWYQQTPGQGLQFLFEYFSETQRNKGNFPGRFSGRQFSNSRSEMNVSTLELGDSALYLCASSLEGSMAFFGQGTRLTVV.

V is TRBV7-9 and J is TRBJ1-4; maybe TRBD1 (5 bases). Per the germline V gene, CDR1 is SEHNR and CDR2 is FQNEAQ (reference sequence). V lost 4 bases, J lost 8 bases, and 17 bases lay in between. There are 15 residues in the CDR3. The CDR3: CASSSKGSLGEKLFF. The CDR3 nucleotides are TGTGCCAGCAGCTCAAAGGGGTCATTGGGGGAAAAACTGTTTTTT.

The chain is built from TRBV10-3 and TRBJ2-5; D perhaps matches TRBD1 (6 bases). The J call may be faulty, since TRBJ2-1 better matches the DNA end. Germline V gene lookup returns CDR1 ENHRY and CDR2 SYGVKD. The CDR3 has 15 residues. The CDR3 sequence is CAISGLQGTVDEQFF. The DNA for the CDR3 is TGTGCCATCAGCGGCTTACAGGGTACGGTCGATGAGCAGTTCTTC.

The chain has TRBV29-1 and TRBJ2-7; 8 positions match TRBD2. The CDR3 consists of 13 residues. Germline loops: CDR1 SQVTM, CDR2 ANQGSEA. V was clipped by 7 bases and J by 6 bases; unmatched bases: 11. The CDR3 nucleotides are TGCAGCGCTACCGGGAGGGGGTCGAGCGAGCAGTACTTC. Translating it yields CSATGRGSSEQYF.

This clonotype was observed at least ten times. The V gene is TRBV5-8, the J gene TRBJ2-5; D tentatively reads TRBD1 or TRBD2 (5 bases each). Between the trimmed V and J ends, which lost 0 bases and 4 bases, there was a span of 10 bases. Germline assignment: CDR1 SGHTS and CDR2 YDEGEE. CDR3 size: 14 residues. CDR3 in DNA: TGTGCCAGCAGCTTGGAAGGGGCGGGAGAGACCCAGTACTTC. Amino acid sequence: CASSLEGAGETQYF.